The clone carrying this T cell receptor beta chain has a handful of counts. This specimen comes from a study of blood T cell repertoires in COVID-19. Repertoires were generated with immunoSEQ multiplex PCR, while TCRdb's copy carries only in-frame clones and drops some. The sample comprises tens of thousands of clones, around 87% of which are singletons, and 6% to 9.5% rests with the top ten. Germline V gives CDR1 SSHAT, CDR2 FNYEAQ (reference sequence). V shed 3 bases and J shed 0 bases, with 11 bases lying between them. The CDR3 covers 15 residues. The TCR originated in a human donor with acute or convalescent COVID-19. The donor label of this sample is uncertain. Sequencing input: peripheral blood. The chain employs TRBV7-7 and TRBJ2-5, with D perhaps matching TRBD1 (5 bases). The CDR3: CASSLGSGNQETQYF. The CDR3 coding sequence is TGTGCCAGCAGCTTGGGGTCAGGGAACCAAGAGACCCAGTACTTC.